This entry concerns a single TCR beta chain. Primers included in the PCR were 60 Vbeta and 13 Jbeta primers. Assay: immunoSEQ multiplex PCR; the TCRdb copy retains only in-frame clones and omits some. The sample has under 200,000 clones; over 70% are singletons. V trimming: 5 bases; J trimming: 6 bases; junction bases outside the gene matches: 11. The CDR3 has 14 residues. The germline CDR1 and CDR2 sequences are GTSNPN and SVGIG (reference sequence). This specimen belongs to a study of cytomegalovirus exposure and HLA in healthy donors. The sequencing sample was made of PBMCs. The clonotype comes from a male donor in good health and CMV-seropositive. V is TRBV30 and J is TRBJ2-5; 8 bases agree with TRBD2. CDR3 nucleotides: TGTGCCTGGTGGTCGGGGGGGGGTCAAAAGACCCAGTACTTC. Translated: CAWWSGGGQKTQYF.